This T cell receptor (beta chain) was obtained from a study of cytomegalovirus exposure and HLA in healthy donors (dated by TCRdb to the late 2010s). Broadly, across the study: An earlier analysis of several hundred of the donors reported approximately 300 Gb of sequence data and some 120 million unique TCR beta sequences from around 200 million T cells. About 280 gigabases of sequencing data and 91 million or so unique TCR sequences made up an early release that covered under 750 HLA-typed donors. Every repertoire in the discovery cohort had been generated on one and the same sequencing platform. The aim of the study was to test whether cataloging public T cell receptors could identify signatures of past pathogen exposure. Both class I and class II loci were covered by HLA typing, at four-digit resolution. Using immunosequencing, the study profiled T cell repertoires from 640 or so subjects and related those repertoires to cytomegalovirus serostatus. Rather than drawing on any new phenotypic data, the later analysis identified candidate immune exposures from TCR beta sequences and the way those sequences occurred across donors. To study patterns of TCR occurrence, a later analysis re-analyzed previously published TCR beta repertoires from 550 to 800 donors and added high-resolution HLA genotyping. Donor age, sex, ethnicity and CMV serostatus were compiled together with the repertoire data. An earlier analysis of fewer than 750 of the donors used high-throughput TCR beta sequencing to judge whether each TCR beta V gene segment behaved as functional or pseudogenic. A separate validation cohort of over 95 different subjects was used in addition to the approximately 700-subject first cohort. Among some 410 genotyped donors of the cohort, an average of around 250,000 unique TCR beta nucleotide sequences was sequenced per donor, of which about 18% were non-productive. Among the approximately 400 genotyped donors, 81% belonged to the genetic ancestry cluster associated with self-reported Caucasian donors. The number of donors typed differed by locus, with roughly 620-640 for A, B, C, DRB1 and DQB1, 522 for DQA1, over 600 for DPA1, and some 470 for DPB1. A later genetic analysis used genome-wide SNP genotypes for about three fifths of the 666 donors, treating that subset as a discovery cohort. To predict cytomegalovirus infection status, the study combined high-throughput TCR immunosequencing, statistical association of individual TCRs with disease status, and machine learning. Because of strong linkage in the cohort, 5 or 6 DR-DQ haplotypes were treated as single units for association and clustering. The study at large found these results: Some IMGT-functional V segments, including TRBV6-2 and TRBV6-3, could not be told apart with the 87-base-pair reads, so those segments were excluded. Most TCR sequences were observed very rarely across donors, whereas some public TCRs were present in many individuals. A further reported finding was that TCR beta sequences accurately predicted the HLA-A and HLA-B alleles for most subjects in the first cohort. Most CMV-associated TCR beta chains appeared to be HLA-restricted in a later analysis, and the HLA associations seemed to be driven largely by CMV exposure. At a false discovery rate of 0.05, a later analysis linked 16,951 TCR beta sequences to specific HLA alleles. When HLA alleles, especially DR and DQ, strongly co-occurred, TCR associations were difficult to assign to individual alleles. The study gave a list of some 150 TCR beta chains associated with cytomegalovirus. In vitro tests confirmed that a few of the cytomegalovirus-associated TCR beta chains recognize cytomegalovirus antigens. The sequencing pipeline was judged likely to have produced a cluster of highly shared sequence variants as a technical artifact. A later analysis found that TCR association rates varied across HLA loci, with DRB1 alleles showing the most associated TCRs and HLA-C alleles the fewest. CMV serostatus was the only immune exposure information available for the cohort. The authors suggested that the approach could potentially be extended to other disease states and immunological phenotypes. Compared with the 666-donor mean, donors in an Asian-associated ancestry cluster had fewer N-insertions in productive TCRs, according to a later genetic analysis. Some 16 rarely observed V segments, including chromosome 9 orphons, were excluded from the earlier analysis of about 500 of the donors because counts were too low. Roughly uniform sequencing depth across donors was assumed in presence/absence analyses, although this assumption may not hold. This cohort had only TCR beta chains sequenced, and the lack of alpha or paired-chain data limited which features could be detected. Because HLA typing was missing for some donors at each locus, association tests included only the typed subset. A later analysis reported that several top co-occurrence clusters appeared linked to parvovirus B19, influenza, CMV and Epstein-Barr virus. Broadly in line with IMGT annotations, most TCR beta V segments showed up in productive rearrangements about 90% or about 30% of the time in an earlier analysis of several hundred of the donors. In a later analysis, HLA-associated TCR beta chains were found to be more clonally expanded and to have lower generation probabilities than equally common non-associated chains. Correlated functional status among segregating V segments might reflect linkage disequilibrium, but an unknown experimental factor could not be ruled out. A later genetic analysis associated a missense DCLRE1C variant with V-gene and J-gene trimming of TCR beta chains, and an independent cohort replicated the association. In both the original and validation cohorts, the classifier was reported to diagnose cytomegalovirus status with high specificity and sensitivity.

The cohort was made up of about 670 healthy bone marrow donors. At the time of sampling, every cohort member was nominally healthy, though immune exposures that went unrecorded were likely present. The donor tested CMV seronegative and was one of the 352 seronegative cohort members. Each donor provided a peripheral blood sample, and peripheral blood mononuclear cells were used for TCR beta sequencing. The Qiagen DNeasy Blood Extraction Kit was used to extract genomic DNA from the blood cell samples. According to the germline V gene, CDR1 reads SGHNT and CDR2 reads YENEEA. Including cysteine and phenylalanine, the CDR3 has 14 amino acids. CDR3 DNA is the only sequence kept; it has 42 bases, read in frame from the first base. V is cut by 0 bases and J by 6 bases, and the space between the germline ends is 10 bases. A few counts support this clone. The antigen it binds to is not known. No base-level quality is on record; no much larger clone is a single base apart.

Library prep was done by the immunoSEQ multiplex PCR assay. A mixture of 60 forward primers for TCR Vbeta segments and 13 reverse primers for TCR Jbeta segments was used in the multiplex PCR. Amplification of the CDR3 region of rearranged TCR beta genes was performed with a multiplex PCR assay on genomic DNA. The amplified TCR beta libraries were sequenced on the Illumina HiSeq System as 87-base-pair reads. As for the original processing: A later analysis tallied about 77 million unique TCR beta chains across the 550 to 850 repertoires, and approximately 12 million of those chains were shared by two or more donors. Raw reads were error-corrected and collapsed into unique sequences by a nearest-neighbor algorithm in which closely related sequences were merged to remove PCR and sequencing errors. To assign V, D and J gene segments, CDR3 sequences were aligned to IMGT reference sequences. Each retained sequence needed at least a six-nucleotide match to both a V gene segment and a J gene segment. A rearrangement was called productive if the CDR3 had no stop codons and remained in frame with V and J, and every other rearrangement was called non-productive. CDR3 was defined by IMGT convention, running from the second conserved V-encoded cysteine to the conserved J-encoded phenylalanine. In an earlier analysis of just under 600 of the donors, sequences lacking an unambiguous match to a single V gene segment were excluded. An earlier analysis of about 600 of the donors called V segments functional above 56.7% productive rearrangements and segregating when the between-donor standard deviation exceeded 5%. To diagnose cytomegalovirus status from the catalog of TCR beta chain sequences, a statistical classification framework was built. V and J gene assignment, in a later analysis, came from comparing TCR nucleotide sequences with IMGT/GENE-DB human TR gene sequences. In a later analysis, CDR3 sequences and most-parsimonious VDJ recombination scenarios were assigned using the TCRdist pipeline. A later analysis defined each TCR beta chain by its CDR3 amino acid sequence plus V-gene family, and excluded reads lacking a unique V-gene family. To address suspected cross-contamination and a sequencing artifact, a later analysis removed 450 to 700 highly shared, low-generation-probability nucleotide sequences. A later analysis calculated a clonal expansion index for each public chain from normalized within-repertoire ranks of inferred template counts. In a later analysis, generation probabilities were computed with a VDJ recombination model fitted to out-of-frame rearrangements, and the resulting probabilities were checked against IGoR. A later analysis scored TCR-TCR, TCR-HLA and TCR-CMV co-occurrence with hypergeometric tests, applying a repertoire-size bias correction to TCR pairs. To estimate false discovery rates, a later analysis permuted the HLA or CMV assignments 20 times. In a later analysis, co-occurring TCRs were grouped using DBSCAN, and TCRdist sequence similarity was added for clustering within HLA-allele-positive subsets. Co-occurrence clustering excluded repertoires with fewer than 30,000 or more than 120,000 public chains, plus five with anomalous nucleotide sharing. The source is immuneACCESS, and TCRdb retained only in-frame sequences with V and J called. Part of the clones is not carried over; for the studies checked, unresolved V genes explain less than half of this, and the remainder is unexplained. From that table come the V and J calls and clone size; the DNA was used to work out D and trimming. Counted in this sample were some 170,000 clones; roughly 80% of them appeared once. The ten largest clonotypes hold approximately 2.9% of the sample.

The rearrangement joined TRBV11-3 to TRBJ2-3; the D segment cannot be called with confidence. Source material: PBMCs. The source is a female donor in good health and CMV-seronegative. The sequence in DNA is TGTGCCAGCAGCTTAGATGATGAGGCCGATACGCAGTATTTT. It translates to CASSLDDEADTQYF.